Each of the 20 T cell receptor beta chains below was sequenced from the same sample in a study of blood T cells in healthy people across ages. Next came a second PCR, run for about 7 to 12 cycles, which used a sample-barcoded 5' primer along with a J-beta primer mix. TCRdb re-derived calls from the 5' RACE reads in MiXCR, one entry per CDR3 protein. The sample lists 1.5 million to 2 million distinct CDR3 sequences; about 49% were seen once. The specimen sequenced was blood. These TCRs come from a middle-aged woman in good health.

This clonotype came up a few times. The rearrangement links TRBV20-1 to TRBJ2-1, with TRBD2 identical over 7 bases. The CDR3 is made up of 17 amino acids. The J segment lost 4 bases and the V segment lost 2 bases, leaving 14 bases of the junction unmatched. Germline lookup yields CDR1 DFQATT and CDR2 SNEGSKA (reference sequence). The CDR3 DNA is TGCAGTGCTAGAAAACGACTCGACGGGGGGAATTACAATGAGCAGTTCTTC. Protein product: CSARKRLDGGNYNEQFF.

This CDR3 is CASSRRGLASEQYF. DNA for the CDR3: TGTGCCAGCTCCCGGCGGGGACTAGCCTCCGAGCAGTACTTC. The chain uses TRBV18 and TRBJ2-4; 9 bases match TRBD2. The J call may be mistaken, given a closer DNA end match to TRBJ2-7. The CDR3 is made up of 14 amino acids. The germline V gene encodes CDR1 KGHSH and CDR2 LQKENI.

The chain recombines TRBV3-1 with TRBJ2-7, with D perhaps being TRBD1 or TRBD2 (5 bases each). Per the germline V gene, CDR1 is LGHDT and CDR2 is YNNKEL (reference sequence). V lost 1 base, J lost 3 bases, and 16 bases lay in between. CDR3 length: 16 amino acids. Here the CDR3 DNA reads TGTGCCAGCAGCCAAGGACCCAGGGACCTTTACTACGAGCAGTACTTC. Its protein is CASSQGPRDLYYEQYF.

This clonotype has more than one count but fewer than ten. This chain uses TRBV5-1 with TRBJ2-3; 7 bases agree with TRBD1. The V segment lost 0 bases and the J segment 6 bases; nucleotides outside the gene matches: 10. Germline V gene lookup returns CDR1 SGHRS and CDR2 YFSETQ. The length of the CDR3 is 16 residues. CDR3 sequence: CASSLDGTAHADTQYF. The CDR3 DNA reads as TGCGCCAGCAGCTTGGACGGGACAGCCCACGCGGATACGCAGTATTTT.

The rearrangement joins TRBV3-1 to TRBJ1-4; a possible D gene is TRBD1 (5 bases). This CDR3 comprises 13 residues. Per germline, CDR1 LGHDT and CDR2 YNNKEL (reference sequence). The V end lost 5 bases, the J end lost 4 bases, and 8 bases lay between the germline ends. The CDR3 DNA follows: TGTGCCAGCAGCTGGACACTTAATGAAAAACTGTTTTTT. Encoded protein: CASSWTLNEKLFF.

This clonotype was counted a few times. The chain joins TRBV5-1 to TRBJ2-1, with TRBD2 identical over 7 bases. The CDR3 contains 16 residues. Germline CDR1 SGHRS, CDR2 YFSETQ. The junction had 8 bases not matched to a gene; V was cut back by 0 bases and J by 5 bases. DNA for the CDR3: TGCGCCAGCAGCTTGGCCAGAGCGGGGAGAAACAATGAGCAGTTCTTC. Translated, it gives CASSLARAGRNNEQFF.

The table lists this clonotype with a few counts. The J gene is TRBJ2-3, the V gene TRBV5-1, with 7 bases fitting TRBD2. Germline CDR1 SGHRS, CDR2 YFSETQ. The CDR3 length is 14 residues. Unmatched junction bases numbered 5, after V lost 5 bases and J lost 2 bases. CDR3: CASRAGEVTDTQYF. CDR3 in DNA: TGCGCCAGCAGGGCGGGGGAGGTCACAGATACGCAGTATTTT.

The sample holds one count of this clonotype. The J gene is TRBJ2-1, the V gene TRBV20-1; D perhaps matches TRBD1 (5 bases). The germline V and J ends were trimmed by 0 bases and 8 bases, with 14 bases remaining between them. The CDR3 has 14 residues. The germline CDR1 and CDR2 sequences are DFQATT and SNEGSKA (reference sequence). The CDR3 DNA sequence: TGCAGTGCTAGAGAAAGACCAGGGTTGGATGAGCAGTTCTTC. This translates into CSARERPGLDEQFF.

This clonotype was seen a handful of times. This chain links TRBV2 with TRBJ2-5, with 7 bases identical to TRBD2. CDR1 and CDR2 from the germline V gene are SNHLY and FYNNEI. Trimming cost V 10 bases and J 1 base; bases outside gene matches: 12. This CDR3 region has 15 residues. The CDR3 DNA is TGTGCCAACGAATTAAGAGTAGCGGGCCAAGAGACCCAGTACTTC. Translated: CANELRVAGQETQYF. Drawing the rest from reference TRBV2 and TRBJ2-5, the complete variable domain is EPEVTQTPSHQVTQMGQEVILRCVPISNHLYFYWYRQILGQKVEFLVSFYNNEISEKSEIFDDQFSVERPDGSNFTLKIRSTKLEDSAMYFCANELRVAGQETQYFGPGTRLLVL.

The table lists this clonotype with a few counts. In DNA, the CDR3 is TGTGCCAGCAGCCCCTATATGGACCTCTATGGCTACACCTTC. Protein product: CASSPYMDLYGYTF. The chain couples TRBV7-2 to TRBJ1-2; D remains ambiguous. V was cut by 5 bases and J by 4 bases, with 14 bases left in between. The CDR3 covers 14 residues. Germline V gene lookup returns CDR1 SGHTA and CDR2 FQGNSA. Looking up the rest from reference TRBV7-2 and TRBJ1-2 gives the full variable domain: GAGVSQSPSNKVTEKGKDVELRCDPISGHTALYWYRQSLGQGLEFLIYFQGNSAPDKSGLPSDRFSAERTGGSVSTLTIQRTQQEDSAVYLCASSPYMDLYGYTFGSGTRLTVV.

The V gene is TRBV7-9, the J gene TRBJ2-1, with TRBD2 matching over 9 bases. Germline lookup yields CDR1 SEHNR and CDR2 FQNEAQ (reference sequence). The CDR3 is made up of 15 amino acids. Trimming at V came to 2 bases and at J to 6 bases, leaving 5 bases not matched to a gene. Here the CDR3 reads CASSLLSGGSNEQFF. The CDR3 nucleotides are TGTGCCAGCAGCTTACTCAGCGGGGGGAGCAATGAGCAGTTCTTC.

This rearrangement joins TRBV5-1 to TRBJ2-5, with D possibly TRBD2 on 5 matching bases. The V end lost 2 bases, the J end lost 5 bases, and 19 bases lay between the germline ends. The CDR3 sequence is 16 residues long. From germline, CDR1 is SGHRS and CDR2 YFSETQ. In DNA, the CDR3 is TGCGCCAGCAGCTTCGGATCCAGCGGCTGGTCCGAGACCCAGTACTTC. This translates into CASSFGSSGWSETQYF.

This clonotype was seen more than once but under ten times. The chain employs TRBV29-1 and TRBJ2-5; 7 positions agree with TRBD1. The CDR3 is 14 residues long. V shed 6 bases and J 2 bases; nucleotides not matched to a gene: 9. Germline loops: CDR1 SQVTM, CDR2 ANQGSEA. The CDR3 bases are TGCAGCGTGGCCGGACAGGCAGCACAAGAGACCCAGTACTTC. The encoded protein is CSVAGQAAQETQYF. Looking up the rest from reference TRBV29-1 and TRBJ2-5 gives the full variable domain: SAVISQKPSRDICQRGTSLTIQCQVDSQVTMMFWYRQQPGQSLTLIATANQGSEATYESGFVIDKFPISRPNLTFSTLTVSNMSPEDSSIYLCSVAGQAAQETQYFGPGTRLLVL.

This clonotype has a handful of counts. V is TRBV7-2 and J is TRBJ1-2; TRBD1 is a possible D gene (5 bases). This CDR3 contains 15 residues. Trimming took 1 base from V and 4 from J, leaving 13 bases between them. From germline, CDR1 is SGHTA and CDR2 FQGNSA. The CDR3 DNA is TGTGCCAGCAGCTTAGGGACAAGTGGAGGCTATGGCTACACCTTC. Translating it yields CASSLGTSGGYGYTF.

The chain recombines TRBV29-1 with TRBJ1-1; no clear D gene. Germline loops: CDR1 SQVTM, CDR2 ANQGSEA. This CDR3 contains 11 residues. The germline V and J ends were trimmed by 4 bases and 5 bases, with 8 bases remaining between them. The CDR3 loop reads CSVAIWTEAFF. The CDR3 nucleotides read TGCAGCGTTGCAATATGGACTGAAGCTTTCTTT.

The chain couples TRBV7-2 to TRBJ1-4, with 8 bases fitting TRBD1. J was trimmed by 6 bases and V by 0 bases; bases with no gene match: 6. CDR1 is SGHTA and CDR2 is FQGNSA in the germline V gene. This CDR3 has 16 residues. The CDR3 coding sequence is TGTGCCAGCAGCTTAGCGCCCAGGGGGCGTGATGAAAAACTGTTTTTT. Translating gives CASSLAPRGRDEKLFF.

This chain connects TRBV20-1 to TRBJ2-1; TRBD2 aligns across 8 bases. After removal of 6 bases from V and 3 bases from J, the junction contained 22 bases not matched to a gene. The CDR3 is 19 amino acids. Germline V gene sequence: CDR1 DFQATT, CDR2 SNEGSKA (reference sequence). CDR3 sequence: CSAVSLLPFGGADYNEQFF. DNA of the CDR3: TGCAGTGCAGTCTCATTATTGCCATTCGGGGGGGCAGACTACAATGAGCAGTTCTTC.

This clonotype was observed a single time. One junction end does not reproduce the germline sequence, and a read error may be involved. This chain joins TRBV29-1 and TRBJ1-1; weak D call: TRBD1 (6 bases). The germline V gene encodes CDR1 SQVTM and CDR2 ANQGSEA. The length of the CDR3 is 11 residues. CDR3 residues: CSAEEQGAPFF. CDR3 nucleotides: TGCAGCGCTGAAGAACAGGGAGCTCCTTTCTTT. The whole variable domain, remainder taken from reference TRBV29-1 and TRBJ1-1, is SAVISQKPSRDICQRGTSLTIQCQVDSQVTMMFWYRQQPGQSLTLIATANQGSEATYESGFVIDKFPISRPNLTFSTLTVSNMSPEDSSIYLCSAEEQGAPFFGQGTRLTVV.

A few counts support this clonotype. The J gene is TRBJ1-6, the V gene TRBV7-2, with TRBD1 identical over 10 bases. The CDR3 has 15 amino acids. Germline CDR1 reads SGHTA; CDR2 reads FQGNSA. Losses at the gene ends were 4 bases for V and 7 bases for J; bases not matched to a gene: 4. The CDR3 DNA reads as TGTGCCAGCAGCTCTTCGGACAGGGGGAATTCACCCCTCCACTTT. It yields the protein CASSSSDRGNSPLHF.

The chain recombines TRBV20-1 with TRBJ1-5, with a weak D call TRBD1 (6 bases). The V gene lost 6 bases and the J gene lost 5 bases, with 14 bases spanning the gap. Germline-derived CDR1 and CDR2 are DFQATT and SNEGSKA (reference sequence). The CDR3 is 13 amino acids. CDR3 in DNA: TGCAGTGCCATTTCAGGGGCGGATCAGCCCCAGCATTTT. This translates into CSAISGADQPQHF.